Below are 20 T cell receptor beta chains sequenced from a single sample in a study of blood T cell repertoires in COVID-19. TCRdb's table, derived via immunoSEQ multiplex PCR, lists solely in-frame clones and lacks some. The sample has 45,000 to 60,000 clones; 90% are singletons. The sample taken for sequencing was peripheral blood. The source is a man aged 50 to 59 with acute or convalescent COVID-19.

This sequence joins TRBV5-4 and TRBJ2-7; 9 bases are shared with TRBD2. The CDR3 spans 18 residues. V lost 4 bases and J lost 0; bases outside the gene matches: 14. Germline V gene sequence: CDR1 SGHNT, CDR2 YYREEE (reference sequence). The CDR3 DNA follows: TGTGCCAGCAGCCGAATAAACCCCAATAGCGGGAGCTCCTACGAGCAGTACTTC. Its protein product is CASSRINPNSGSSYEQYF.

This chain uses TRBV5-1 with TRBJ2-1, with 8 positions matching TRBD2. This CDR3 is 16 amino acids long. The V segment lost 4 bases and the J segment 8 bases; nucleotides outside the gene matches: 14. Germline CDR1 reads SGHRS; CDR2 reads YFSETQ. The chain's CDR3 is CASSALIAGSPHEQFF. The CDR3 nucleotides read TGCGCCAGCAGCGCCCTCATAGCGGGATCTCCCCATGAGCAGTTCTTC.

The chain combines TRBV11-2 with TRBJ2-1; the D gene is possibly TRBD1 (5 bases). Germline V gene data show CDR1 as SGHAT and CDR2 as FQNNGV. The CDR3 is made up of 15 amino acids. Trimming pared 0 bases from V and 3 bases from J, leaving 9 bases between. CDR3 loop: CASSLEDTGYNEQFF. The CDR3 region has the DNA TGTGCCAGCAGCTTAGAGGACACAGGCTACAATGAGCAGTTCTTC. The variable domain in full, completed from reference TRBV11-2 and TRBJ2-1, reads EAGVAQSPRYKIIEKRQSVAFWCNPISGHATLYWYQQILGQGPKLLIQFQNNGVVDDSQLPKDRFSAERLKGVDSTLKIQPAKLEDSAVYLCASSLEDTGYNEQFFGPGTRLTVL.

The CDR3 DNA sequence: TGTGCCAGCAGCTGGGCTGGTAATAATGAGCAGTTCTTC. Translation: CASSWAGNNEQFF. This chain links TRBV2 with TRBJ2-1; unclear D gene. Per the germline V gene, CDR1 is SNHLY and CDR2 is FYNNEI. The V gene lost 6 bases and the J gene lost 7 bases, with 13 bases spanning the gap. CDR3 length: 13 residues.

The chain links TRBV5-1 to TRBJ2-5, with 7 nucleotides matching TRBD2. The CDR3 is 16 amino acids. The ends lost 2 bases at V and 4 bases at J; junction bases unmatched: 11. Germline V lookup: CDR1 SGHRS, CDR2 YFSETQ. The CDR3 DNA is TGCGCCAGCAGCTTCAGGGCGGGAGTAGGCGGAGAGACCCAGTACTTC. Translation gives CASSFRAGVGGETQYF.

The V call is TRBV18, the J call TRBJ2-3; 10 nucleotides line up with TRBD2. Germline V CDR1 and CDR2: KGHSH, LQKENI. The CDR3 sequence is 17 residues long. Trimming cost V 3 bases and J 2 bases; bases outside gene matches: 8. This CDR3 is CASSPGRTSGFTDTQYF. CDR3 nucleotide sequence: TGTGCCAGCTCACCTGGTCGGACTAGCGGCTTCACAGATACGCAGTATTTT.

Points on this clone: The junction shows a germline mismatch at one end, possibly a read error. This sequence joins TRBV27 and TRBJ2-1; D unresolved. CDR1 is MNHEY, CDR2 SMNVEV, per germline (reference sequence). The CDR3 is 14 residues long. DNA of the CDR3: TGTGCCAGCAGTTTGGCTAGATCCTACGATGAGCAGTTCTTC. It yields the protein CASSLARSYDEQFF.

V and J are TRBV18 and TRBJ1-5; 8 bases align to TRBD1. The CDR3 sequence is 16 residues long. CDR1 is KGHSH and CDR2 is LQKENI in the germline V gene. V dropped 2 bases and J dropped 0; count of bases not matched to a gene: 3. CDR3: CASSPGDRYSNQPQHF. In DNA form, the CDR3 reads TGTGCCAGCTCACCAGGGGACAGGTATAGCAATCAGCCCCAGCATTTT.

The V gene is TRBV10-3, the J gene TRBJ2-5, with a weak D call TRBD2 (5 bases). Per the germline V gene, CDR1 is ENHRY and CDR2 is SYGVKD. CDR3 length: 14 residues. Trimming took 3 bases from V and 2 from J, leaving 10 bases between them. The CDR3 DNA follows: TGTGCCATCAGTGATAAGAGGGAACAAGAGACCCAGTACTTC. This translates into CAISDKREQETQYF.

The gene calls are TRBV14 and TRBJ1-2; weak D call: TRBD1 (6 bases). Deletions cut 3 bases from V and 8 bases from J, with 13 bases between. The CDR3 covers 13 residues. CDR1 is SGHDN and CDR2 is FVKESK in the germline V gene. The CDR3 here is CASSQDRQYGYTF. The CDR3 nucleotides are TGTGCCAGCAGCCAGGACAGACAATACGGCTACACCTTC.

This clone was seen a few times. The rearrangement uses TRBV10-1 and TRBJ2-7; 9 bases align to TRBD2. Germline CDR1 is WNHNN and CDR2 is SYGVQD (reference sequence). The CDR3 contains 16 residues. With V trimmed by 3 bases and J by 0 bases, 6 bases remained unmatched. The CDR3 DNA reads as TGCGCCAGCAGTGACGGACTAGCGACGAGCTCCTACGAGCAGTACTTC. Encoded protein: CASSDGLATSSYEQYF.

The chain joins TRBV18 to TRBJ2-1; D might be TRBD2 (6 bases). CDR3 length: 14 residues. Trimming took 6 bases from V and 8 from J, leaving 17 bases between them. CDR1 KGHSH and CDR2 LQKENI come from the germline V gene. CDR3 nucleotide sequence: TGTGCCAGCTCCCGTGGAGGGAAATTCGATGAGCAGTTCTTC. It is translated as CASSRGGKFDEQFF.

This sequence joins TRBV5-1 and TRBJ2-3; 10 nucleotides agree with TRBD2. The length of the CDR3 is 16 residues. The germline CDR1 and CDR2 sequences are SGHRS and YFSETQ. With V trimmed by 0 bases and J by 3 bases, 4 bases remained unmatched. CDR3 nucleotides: TGCGCCAGCAGCTTGGAAACTAGCGGGGTAACAGATACGCAGTATTTT. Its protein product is CASSLETSGVTDTQYF.

The CDR3 bases are TGCGCCAGCAGCTTGGCTAGCGGGAGTTCCTTAGAGACCCAGTACTTC. This encodes CASSLASGSSLETQYF. The chain recombines TRBV5-1 with TRBJ2-5; 10 bases map to TRBD2. The CDR3 extends over 16 amino acids. The germline V gene has CDR1 SGHRS and CDR2 YFSETQ. V lost 0 bases to trimming and J lost 4 bases; unmatched junction nucleotides: 6.

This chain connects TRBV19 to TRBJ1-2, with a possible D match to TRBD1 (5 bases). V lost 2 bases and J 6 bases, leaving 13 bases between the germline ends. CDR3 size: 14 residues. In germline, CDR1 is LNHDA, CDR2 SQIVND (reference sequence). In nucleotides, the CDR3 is TGTGCCAGTAGTATAATCGGCGGGACGGATGGCTACACCTTC. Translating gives CASSIIGGTDGYTF.

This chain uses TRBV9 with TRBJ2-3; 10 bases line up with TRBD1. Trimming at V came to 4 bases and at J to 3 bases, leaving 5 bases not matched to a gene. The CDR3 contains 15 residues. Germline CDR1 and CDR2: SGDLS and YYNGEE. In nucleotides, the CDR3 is TGTGCCAGCAGCATCCGGGACAGGGGAACAGATACGCAGTATTTT. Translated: CASSIRDRGTDTQYF.

CDR3 in amino acids: CASSQSGREQYF. The DNA for the CDR3 is TGTGCCAGCAGCCAATCGGGGCGGGAGCAGTACTTC. This chain connects TRBV16 to TRBJ2-7, with TRBD1 as a possible D gene (5 bases). The CDR3 extends over 12 amino acids. V gave up 0 bases and J gave up 7 bases, with 7 bases separating them. CDR1 KGHSY and CDR2 FQNENV come from the germline V gene.

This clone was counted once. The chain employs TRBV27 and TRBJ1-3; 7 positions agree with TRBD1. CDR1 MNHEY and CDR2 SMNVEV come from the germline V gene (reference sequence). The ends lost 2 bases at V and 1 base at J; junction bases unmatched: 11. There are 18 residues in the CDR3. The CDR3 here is CASSLRAPTGVSGNTIYF. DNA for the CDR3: TGTGCCAGCAGTTTAAGGGCCCCCACAGGGGTATCTGGAAACACCATATATTTT.

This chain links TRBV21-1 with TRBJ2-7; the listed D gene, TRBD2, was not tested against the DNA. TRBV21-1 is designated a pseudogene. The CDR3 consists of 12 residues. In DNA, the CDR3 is TGTGCCAGCCTAGGACTAAACTACGAGCAGTACTTC. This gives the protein CASLGLNYEQYF.

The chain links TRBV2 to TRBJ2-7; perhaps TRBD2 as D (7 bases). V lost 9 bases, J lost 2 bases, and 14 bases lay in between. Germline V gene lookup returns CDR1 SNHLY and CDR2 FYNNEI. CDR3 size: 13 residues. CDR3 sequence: CARGGDGTYEQYF. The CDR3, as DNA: TGTGCCAGAGGGGGGGACGGAACCTACGAGCAGTACTTC. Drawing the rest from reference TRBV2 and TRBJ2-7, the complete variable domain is EPEVTQTPSHQVTQMGQEVILRCVPISNHLYFYWYRQILGQKVEFLVSFYNNEISEKSEIFDDQFSVERPDGSNFTLKIRSTKLEDSAMYFCARGGDGTYEQYFGPGTRLTVT.